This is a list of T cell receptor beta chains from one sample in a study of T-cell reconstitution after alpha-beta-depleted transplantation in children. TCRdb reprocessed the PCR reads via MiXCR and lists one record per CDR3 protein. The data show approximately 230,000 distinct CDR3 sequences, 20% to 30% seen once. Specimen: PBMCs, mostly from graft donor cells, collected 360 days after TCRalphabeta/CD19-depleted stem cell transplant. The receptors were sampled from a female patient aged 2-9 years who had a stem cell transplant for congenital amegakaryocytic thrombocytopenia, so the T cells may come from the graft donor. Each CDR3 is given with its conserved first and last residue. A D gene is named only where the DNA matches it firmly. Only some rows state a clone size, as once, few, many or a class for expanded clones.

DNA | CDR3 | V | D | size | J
TGCGCCAGCAGCCAAGGCTTAGCCCCGGACAGATCACCCCTCCACTTT | CASSQGLAPDRSPLHF | TRBV4-3 | NA | NA | TRBJ1-6
TGTGCCAGCAGTCTGACAGGGGCTGAAGCTTTCTTT | CASSLTGAEAFF | TRBV28 | TRBD1 | NA | TRBJ1-1
TGTGCCAGTAGTCTCGTCAGGCGGGGGGCCAGTGAGCAGTTCTTC | CASSLVRRGASEQFF | TRBV19 | TRBD2 | few | TRBJ2-1
TGTGCTCTTGTCGGGGGCGTGACAGATACGCAGTATTTT | CALVGGVTDTQYF | TRBV7-9 | NA | NA | TRBJ2-3
TGTGCCACCAGCCATCTGGCGGGAGTGGGGACCGGGGAGCTGTTTTTT | CATSHLAGVGTGELFF | TRBV24-1 | TRBD2 | NA | TRBJ2-2
TGTGCCAGCAGCCAAGATGAAAGGAGAGATACGCAGTATTTT | CASSQDERRDTQYF | TRBV4-2 | NA | many | TRBJ2-3
TGTGCCAGCAGTTACGCCGGCAGGAGTCAAGAGACCCAGTACTTC | CASSYAGRSQETQYF | TRBV6-5 | NA | NA | TRBJ2-5
TGTGCCAGCAGCTGGGGCAGGGCGAGGGGGACTGAAGCTTTCTTT | CASSWGRARGTEAFF | TRBV7-2 | NA | NA | TRBJ1-1
TGTGCCAGCAGCAAGCGTGGAAGTCGGGACACTTATGGAAGAGAGACCCAGTACTTC | CASSKRGSRDTYGRETQYF | TRBV4-2 | NA | NA | TRBJ2-5
TGCGCCAGCAGCTTGGACATATTAGGATCTGAAGCTTTCTTT | CASSLDILGSEAFF | TRBV5-1 | NA | NA | TRBJ1-1
TGCGCCAGCAGCTTACTAACATGGGGACAGGAGCAGTTCTTC | CASSLLTWGQEQFF | TRBV5-1 | TRBD1 | many | TRBJ2-1
TGTGCCAGCAGCTTAGGCGTCCCGGGAGGAATAACCTACGAGCAGTACTTC | CASSLGVPGGITYEQYF | TRBV7-2 | TRBD2 | NA | TRBJ2-7
TGTGCCAGCAGCGACCCACGCTCTGGGGCCAACGTCCTGACTTTC | CASSDPRSGANVLTF | TRBV6-1 | NA | NA | TRBJ2-6
TGTGCCAGCAGCTTTCGGCTAGCGGGGGGAACAGATACGCAGTATTTT | CASSFRLAGGTDTQYF | TRBV5-4 | TRBD2 | few | TRBJ2-3
TGTGCCATCACCGGGACGGACTATGGCTACACCTTC | CAITGTDYGYTF | TRBV10-3 | NA | NA | TRBJ1-2
TGCAGTGCTCACCCCCCAGGGCCAGAGACCCAGTACTTC | CSAHPPGPETQYF | TRBV20-1 | NA | NA | TRBJ2-5
TGTGCCAGCAGCCTCTGGGACGGCTACGAGCAGTACTTC | CASSLWDGYEQYF | TRBV28 | NA | NA | TRBJ2-7
TGCAGCCCGGGACAGGGAAGGGGGACCCAGTACTTC | CSPGQGRGTQYF | TRBV20-1 | TRBD1 | few | TRBJ2-5
TGTGCCAGCAGCCACCACAGGGGGAGGACCGGGGAGCTGTTTTTT | CASSHHRGRTGELFF | TRBV11-2 | TRBD1 | few | TRBJ2-2
TGTGCCAGCAGTTTCCGGACAGGGGGCTGGGTTGAAGCTTTCTTT | CASSFRTGGWVEAFF | TRBV12-3/TRBV12-4 | TRBD1 | NA | TRBJ1-1
TGTGCCAGCAGTAAGGGAGATGGCTACACCTTC | CASSKGDGYTF | TRBV12-3/TRBV12-4 | NA | many | TRBJ1-2
TGTGCCAGCAGCTCCGGGGCCAGCTCCTACAATGAGCAGTTCTTC | CASSSGASSYNEQFF | TRBV6-1 | NA | NA | TRBJ2-1
TGCAGTGGGGGAGGGGCAGATACGCAGTATTTT | CSGGGADTQYF | TRBV29-1 | TRBD2 | few | TRBJ2-3
TGTGCCAGCAGTTTATGGGGGGTTTCCTACGAGCAGTACTTC | CASSLWGVSYEQYF | TRBV28 | NA | few | TRBJ2-7
TGTGCCAGCAGCCGAGGACGTCTTGGTCCCTACGAGCAGTACTTC | CASSRGRLGPYEQYF | TRBV7-9 | NA | few | TRBJ2-7
TGTGCCAGCAGTTGGGCCAGGGAGGGAGAGACCCAGTACTTC | CASSWAREGETQYF | TRBV6-5 | TRBD2 | NA | TRBJ2-5
TGTGCCAGCAGCTTATTCCCGCTTACTAGCGAACCGAACACCGGGGAGCTGTTTTTT | CASSLFPLTSEPNTGELFF | TRBV11-1 | TRBD2 | few | TRBJ2-2
TGTGCCAGCAGCTCCCAGGGGGGATCCGGGGAGCTGTTTTTT | CASSSQGGSGELFF | TRBV7-9 | NA | NA | TRBJ2-2
TGTGCTAGTGGTCCGGGGACTAGCGGGGGAAACAATGAGCAGTTCTTC | CASGPGTSGGNNEQFF | TRBV12-5 | TRBD2 | NA | TRBJ2-1
TGTGCCACCAGTTCGGGACAGGGGCTCACAGATACGCAGTATTTT | CATSSGQGLTDTQYF | TRBV24-1 | TRBD1 | few | TRBJ2-3
TGTGCCAGCACTCGAAAGGGCGGACATGAGCAGTTCTTC | CASTRKGGHEQFF | TRBV28 | NA | few | TRBJ2-1
TGCAGTGCTAGAGATTGGAGACCCCACAGCTCCTACAATGAGCAGTTCTTC | CSARDWRPHSSYNEQFF | TRBV20-1 | NA | NA | TRBJ2-1
TGCAGCGTTGACCACTCCTATGGCTACACCTTC | CSVDHSYGYTF | TRBV29-1 | NA | NA | TRBJ1-2
TGCAGTGCTAGTTGGCCCAGGGTAGCTAACTATGGCTACACCTTC | CSASWPRVANYGYTF | TRBV20-1 | NA | few | TRBJ1-2
TGTGCCACCAGTGACCCGAGGCGGGGGTTCGGGGCCAACGTCCTGACTTTC | CATSDPRRGFGANVLTF | TRBV24-1 | TRBD2 | NA | TRBJ2-6
TGCAGTGCTAGAGATTTGAAGGCGGGAGCCCGCAATCAGCCCCAGCATTTT | CSARDLKAGARNQPQHF | TRBV20-1 | NA | NA | TRBJ1-5